This TCR beta chain was sequenced during a study of post-analysis software for immune sequencing data. Study as a whole: The courses of disease that were included comprised relapsing-remitting, secondary progressive and progressive-relapsing multiple sclerosis. Study-wide points: Elevated frequency relative to controls characterized 4 or 5 TRBV segments in patients, TRBV5-6, TRBV5-1 and TRBV20-1 among them. With F measure, samples from one preparation batch clustered together strongly.

This clonotype was seen more than once but under ten times. The antigen is unknown. The TCR beta cDNA libraries carried unique molecular identifiers. TCRdb reprocessed the PCR reads via MiXCR and lists one record per CDR3 protein. Among 450,000 to 650,000 distinct CDR3 sequences listed, roughly two fifths were seen once. Trimming cost V 6 bases and J 4 bases; bases outside gene matches: 7. The CDR3 loop spans 15 amino acids. In germline, CDR1 is LGHDT, CDR2 YNNKEL (reference sequence). The gene calls are TRBV3-1 and TRBJ1-1, with 11 positions matching TRBD1. The TCR originated in a girl under 18 with multiple sclerosis. The sample was blood. Here the CDR3 reads CASSYAGTGGTEAFF. CDR3 DNA: TGTGCCAGCAGTTATGCCGGGACAGGGGGCACTGAAGCTTTCTTT. Full variable domain (remainder filled in from reference TRBV3-1 and TRBJ1-1): DTAVSQTPKYLVTQMGNDKSIKCEQNLGHDTMYWYKQDSKKFLKIMFSYNNKELIINETVPNRFSPKSPDKAHLNLHINSLELGDSAVYFCASSYAGTGGTEAFFGQGTRLTVV.